Listed below are T cell receptor beta chains from one sample, sequenced in a study of blood T cell repertoires in COVID-19. Only in-frame clones appear in the TCRdb table, and some are missing; sequencing was by immunoSEQ multiplex PCR. The sample includes around 250,000 clones, around 86% seen only once; the top ten take 1.5% to 2%. The sample taken for sequencing was peripheral blood. Receptors originate from a woman aged 60-75 years who had recovered from COVID-19. The CDR3 runs from the conserved cysteine through the conserved F or W. Size is stated for part of the rows, as once, few or many counts, or as a class when the clone is expanded.

V,size,J,CDR3
TRBV6-4,NA,TRBJ2-1,CASSRTRGTNYNEQFF
TRBV27,NA,TRBJ1-4,CASSFSGFEKLFF
TRBV7-9,NA,TRBJ2-3,CASSPGTGIVEDTQYF
TRBV19,NA,TRBJ2-1,CASTTPIGLYNEQFF
TRBV3-1/TRBV3-2,NA,TRBJ1-2,CASSQIQGYGYTF
TRBV27,NA,TRBJ1-5,CASSYTGENQPQHF
TRBV7-7,NA,TRBJ1-4,CASSPGGGQVNEKLFF
TRBV6-5,NA,TRBJ1-2,CASSYSNRRLSRGYTF
TRBV6-4,NA,TRBJ1-2,CASSVQPGQTYGYTF
TRBV4-2,NA,TRBJ1-5,CASSQDKQGAGNQPQHF
TRBV27,once,TRBJ1-2,CASTSIIGQGRTDGYTF
TRBV27,NA,TRBJ1-4,CASSPGTSNEKLFF
TRBV6-2/TRBV6-3,NA,TRBJ2-7,CASSYIWRGISYEQYF
TRBV3-1/TRBV3-2,NA,TRBJ2-5,CASSRPRTSGGLYQETQYF
TRBV7-3,NA,TRBJ2-5,CASSLSGGRETQYF
TRBV18,NA,TRBJ2-2,CASSPQGSSAGELFF
TRBV5-1,NA,TRBJ2-1,CASSSLAGGQDNEQFF
TRBV9,NA,TRBJ2-1,CASSVTGSFYNEQFF
TRBV19,NA,TRBJ1-1,CASSLDRGAEAFF
TRBV6-2/TRBV6-3,few,TRBJ2-5,CASSSPHEFQETQYF
TRBV6-5,NA,TRBJ1-2,CASTPGQAHYGYTF
TRBV7-2,NA,TRBJ1-2,CASSFRSYGYTF
TRBV7-2,NA,TRBJ2-3,CASSLVVAGSTDTQYF
TRBV5-6,NA,TRBJ2-7,CASSLPRDRSAYEQYF
TRBV4-1,NA,TRBJ1-2,CASSQIDTGGDGYTF
TRBV11-1,NA,TRBJ2-1,CASSSGTSGGRGEQFF
TRBV24-1,NA,TRBJ1-1,CATTQGAPTEAFF
TRBV19,NA,TRBJ1-2,CASSTRQGDGYTF
TRBV6-4,NA,TRBJ1-6,CASSAEPGQGPDSPLHF
TRBV25-1,NA,TRBJ2-5,CASSPGQGKETQYF
TRBV4-1,NA,TRBJ1-4,CASSRQQGTLEKLFF
TRBV19,NA,TRBJ1-1,CASSIQVNTEAFF
TRBV7-3,NA,TRBJ2-4,CASSPQTGTGEVKNIQYF
TRBV7-3,few,TRBJ2-3,CASSLGSSAGTDTQYF
TRBV28,NA,TRBJ2-7,CASSPDSYEQYF
TRBV29-1,NA,TRBJ1-5,CSVVAGGGNQPQHF
TRBV2,NA,TRBJ1-5,CASSWFETGGISGNQPQHF
TRBV6-2/TRBV6-3,NA,TRBJ2-2,CASSFLRQGASTGELFF
TRBV5-1,NA,TRBJ2-3,CASSKKTAGTDTQYF
TRBV15,NA,TRBJ2-1,CATSTTTVNEQFF
TRBV7-3,few,TRBJ1-2,CASSLYQGRGYTF
TRBV6-2/TRBV6-3,NA,TRBJ1-5,CASSYQRDQPQHF
TRBV3-1/TRBV3-2,NA,TRBJ2-3,CASSPGTRATDTQYF
TRBV5-1,NA,TRBJ1-1,CASSVSYRDTEAFF
TRBV28,NA,TRBJ1-4,CASSGTGTGHNEKLFF
TRBV13,NA,TRBJ1-3,CASSFLLRQGRGSGNTIYF
TRBV2,NA,TRBJ2-2,CASSSGNTGELFF